This is a list of T cell receptor beta chains from one sample in a study of blood T cell repertoires in COVID-19. This table comes from immunoSEQ multiplex PCR, and its TCRdb copy is limited to in-frame clones, with some not included. The profile covers approximately 75,000 clones, with 80% to 95% appearing a single time and less than 9% taken by the ten largest. The sample taken for sequencing was peripheral blood. The receptors come from a human donor in a cohort sampled during active COVID-19. The CDR3 runs from the conserved cysteine through the conserved F or W. D genes are given only for firm matches. Rows give clone size only sometimes, using once, few, many, or a class for an expanded clone.

>TRBJ2-2|NA|NA|TRBV11-3
TGTGCCAGCAGCACCTCGACTAGAAACACCGGGGAGCTGTTTTTT
CASSTSTRNTGELFF
>TRBJ2-5|NA|NA|TRBV10-2
TGCGCCAGCAGTGTAGGCCAGGCTTGGGAGACCCAGTACTTC
CASSVGQAWETQYF
>TRBJ2-1|TRBD2|once|TRBV10-3
TGTGCCATCAGTGAGTCTGGGACTAGCGGGGGGGCGAATGAGCAGTTCTTC
CAISESGTSGGANEQFF
>TRBJ2-3|TRBD2|NA|TRBV5-1
TGCGCCAGCAGCTTGGAACTAGCGGGGGCCCCAGCGCAGTATTTT
CASSLELAGAPAQYF
>TRBJ1-1|NA|once|TRBV5-8
TGTGCCAGCAGCTTGGGGGTTGCGGGGAACACTGAAGCTTTCTTT
CASSLGVAGNTEAFF
>TRBJ2-3|TRBD2|NA|TRBV5-1
TGCGCCAGCAGCGGATTAGCGGGGGGCACAGATACGCAGTATTTT
CASSGLAGGTDTQYF
>TRBJ1-2|TRBD1|once|TRBV6-4
TGTGCCAGCAGGGACAGGGGTTGGGGCTACACCTTC
CASRDRGWGYTF
>TRBJ1-1|NA|NA|TRBV6-5
TGTGCCAGCAGTTGGGGAGCGAACACTGAAGCTTTCTTT
CASSWGANTEAFF
>TRBJ1-4|NA|NA|TRBV2
TGTGCCAGCAATCTCCAGGGGCCCGGTGAAAAACTGTTTTTT
CASNLQGPGEKLFF
>TRBJ1-3|NA|NA|TRBV3-1/TRBV3-2
TGTGCCAGCAGCCAAGAGAGGAACTCTGGAAACACCATATATTTT
CASSQERNSGNTIYF
>TRBJ2-2|NA|few|TRBV7-8
TGTGCCATCGAACAGGTCACGAACACCGGGGAGCTGTTTTTT
CAIEQVTNTGELFF
>TRBJ2-3|NA|NA|TRBV6-5
TGTGCCAGCAGTTACAGCCACAGCACAGATACGCAGTATTTT
CASSYSHSTDTQYF
>TRBJ1-6|NA|NA|TRBV5-8
TGTGCCAGCAGCTCGAGTTATAATTCACCCCTCCACTTT
CASSSSYNSPLHF
>TRBJ1-4|TRBD1|NA|TRBV19
TGTGCCAGTAGCCCGGGACAGGGAGGAAAACTGTTTTTT
CASSPGQGGKLFF
>TRBJ2-3|NA|NA|TRBV19
TGTGCCAGTAGTAGTAGGGGGACAGATACGCAGTATTTT
CASSSRGTDTQYF
>TRBJ1-4|TRBD1|NA|TRBV18
TGTGCCAGCTCCCCGAGATCGGGACAGGGCGCAACTAATGAAAAACTGTTTTTT
CASSPRSGQGATNEKLFF
>TRBJ1-1|NA|few|TRBV6-1
TGTGCCAGCAGTGAACTATCAAGGGGGGGGACTGAAGCTTTCTTT
CASSELSRGGTEAFF
>TRBJ1-5|NA|few|TRBV7-2
TGTGCCAGCAGCCGAGACACCAATCAGCCCCAGCATTTT
CASSRDTNQPQHF
>TRBJ1-2|NA|once|TRBV6-1
TGTGCCAGCAGTGAATTTGGGGGGAACTATGGCTACACCTTC
CASSEFGGNYGYTF
>TRBJ1-2|TRBD1|once|TRBV9
TGTGCCAGCAGCGTAGAGGGAGGGACAGGTGTTTATGGCTACACCTTC
CASSVEGGTGVYGYTF
>TRBJ2-2|NA|NA|TRBV21-1
TGTGCCAGCAGCAAAGCGTATGGAACAGGGAACACCGGGGAGCTGTTTTTT
CASSKAYGTGNTGELFF
>TRBJ1-6|TRBD1|NA|TRBV5-6
TGTGCCAGCAGCTTGGGGCCCCCCGTGGGACAGGGGGTTAATTCACCCCTCCACTTT
CASSLGPPVGQGVNSPLHF
>TRBJ2-3|NA|NA|TRBV2
TGTGCCAGCAGTGAGAGACTAGTTCCGCAGTATTTT
CASSERLVPQYF
>TRBJ1-3|NA|NA|TRBV7-2
TGTGCCAGCAGCTTAGATAGGGGGAGAGGAAACACCATATATTTT
CASSLDRGRGNTIYF
>TRBJ2-2|NA|NA|TRBV18
TGTGCCAGCTCAAAGGGGAACTCGAACACCGGGGAGCTGTTTTTT
CASSKGNSNTGELFF
>TRBJ2-5|TRBD2|NA|TRBV19
TGTGCCAGTAGTACACTAGCGGGGGAAGAGACCCAGTACTTC
CASSTLAGEETQYF
>TRBJ1-6|NA|NA|TRBV18
TGTGCCAGCTCACCACCGAGGACAGCGAATTCACCCCTCCACTTT
CASSPPRTANSPLHF
>TRBJ2-5|NA|NA|TRBV19
TGTGCCAGTAGTATGATATGGGGGCGAGAGACCCAGTACTTC
CASSMIWGRETQYF
>TRBJ2-3|TRBD1|NA|TRBV6-2/TRBV6-3
TGTGCCAGCAGTTACCGGGCCAGGGGGAGCTATACAGATACGCAGTATTTT
CASSYRARGSYTDTQYF
>TRBJ1-3|TRBD1|NA|TRBV13
TGTGCCAGCAGCCACGGGACAGCTGGAAACACCATATATTTT
CASSHGTAGNTIYF
>TRBJ2-3|NA|NA|TRBV11-2
TGTGCCAGCAGCGGGGGGTCTAGCACAGATACGCAGTATTTT
CASSGGSSTDTQYF
>TRBJ1-5|NA|few|TRBV12-2
TGTGCAAGTCGCTTAGGACCCGACAGGGCCCTAGCTGATAAATACTTTAGCAATCAGCCCCAGCATTTT
CASRLGPDRALADKYFSNQPQHF
>TRBJ2-3|NA|NA|TRBV29-1
TGCAGCGTTGCCCTACTCAGCACAGATACGCAGTATTTT
CSVALLSTDTQYF
>TRBJ2-5|NA|NA|TRBV5-5
TGTGCCAGCAGCTTGGGTGGGGGCCCACAAGAGACCCAGTACTTC
CASSLGGGPQETQYF
>TRBJ1-3|NA|NA|TRBV10-2
TGCGCCAGCAGTGAGTCAGCCTCTGGAAACACCATATATTTT
CASSESASGNTIYF
>TRBJ2-1|TRBD2|NA|TRBV6-4
TGTGCCAGCAGTGACGGCGGGGGGGCCGATGAGCAGTTCTTC
CASSDGGGADEQFF
>TRBJ2-5|TRBD2|NA|TRBV11-2
TGTGCCAGCAGCCGGCGGGGGGAGGGGGAAGAGACCCAGTACTTC
CASSRRGEGEETQYF
>TRBJ1-2|NA|NA|TRBV3-1/TRBV3-2
TGTGCCAGCAGCCAAAAAAAGAGACGCGGTATTTCCAACTATGGCTACACCTTC
CASSQKKRRGISNYGYTF
>TRBJ2-1|NA|few|TRBV7-9
TGTGCCAGCAGCCCCACGGACTGGTTTAGGGATGAGCAGTTCTTC
CASSPTDWFRDEQFF
>TRBJ2-3|TRBD2|NA|TRBV24-1
TGTGCCACCGCGGGGGGGGGAGATACGCAGTATTTT
CATAGGGDTQYF
>TRBJ1-3|TRBD1|few|TRBV19
TGTGCCAGTAACCTCGGACAGGGGAGCTCTGGAAACACCATATATTTT
CASNLGQGSSGNTIYF
>TRBJ2-2|TRBD1|NA|TRBV25-1
TGTGCCAGCAGTGGAGCAGGGACAGGAAACACCGGGGAGCTGTTTTTT
CASSGAGTGNTGELFF
>TRBJ1-2|NA|NA|TRBV7-2
TGTGCCAGCAGCAACCTAGACTATGGCTACACCTTC
CASSNLDYGYTF
>TRBJ1-6|TRBD1|NA|TRBV18
TGTGCCAGCTTGCCTGGGACAGGAGATTCACCCCTCCACTTT
CASLPGTGDSPLHF
>TRBJ2-7|NA|once|TRBV9
TGTGCCAGCAGCGTACTGGGCTCCAACGAGCAGTACTTC
CASSVLGSNEQYF
>TRBJ1-4|TRBD1|NA|TRBV19
TGTGCCAGTAGTGACAGGGGCCCGAGTGAAAAACTGTTTTTT
CASSDRGPSEKLFF
>TRBJ2-7|TRBD2|NA|TRBV11-2
TGTGCCAGCAGCTCGCTAGCGGGGATTTACGAGCAGTACTTC
CASSSLAGIYEQYF
>TRBJ1-1|TRBD1|NA|TRBV29-1
TGCAGCGTTGAAATGGGGACAGGGAACACTGAAGCTTTCTTT
CSVEMGTGNTEAFF
>TRBJ1-2|NA|NA|TRBV19
TGTGCCAGTAGTAAAGAATGGAGCCCTTACCACTATGGCTACACCTTC
CASSKEWSPYHYGYTF
>TRBJ2-1|NA|NA|TRBV5-1
TGCGCCAGCAGCCCTGAGCTGCTCGGGGTCTCCTACAATGAGCAGTTCTTC
CASSPELLGVSYNEQFF
>TRBJ2-2|TRBD2|NA|TRBV6-1
TGTGCCAGCAGTGACTTAGCGGGGCAACACCCTACCGGGGAGCTGTTTTTT
CASSDLAGQHPTGELFF
>TRBJ1-5|NA|NA|TRBV24-1
TGTGCCACCAGTGAGGGGGGGGGACAGCCCCAGCATTTT
CATSEGGGQPQHF
>TRBJ1-1|NA|NA|TRBV3-1/TRBV3-2
TGTGCCAGCAGCCAAGAAACGGGAAGGGGGGGAGCTTTCTTT
CASSQETGRGGAFF